This T cell receptor (beta chain) was captured in a study of blood T cell repertoires in COVID-19. This clone was recorded only once. Germline V gene data show CDR1 as SGHRS and CDR2 as YFSETQ. The CDR3 is 16 residues long. V lost 0 bases to trimming and J lost 2 bases; unmatched junction nucleotides: 6. The method was immunoSEQ multiplex PCR; TCRdb's version includes in-frame clones alone and lacks a portion of them. This sample has tens of thousands of clones; around 92% occur once, and the top ten carry around 13%. Sequencing input: peripheral blood. This TCR came from a human donor with active COVID-19. The donor label of this sample is uncertain. The chain combines TRBV5-1 with TRBJ2-7; 9 bases are a match to TRBD1. This chain's CDR3 is CASSLEGQGVPYEQYF. The CDR3 nucleotides are TGCGCCAGCAGCTTGGAGGGACAGGGAGTCCCCTACGAGCAGTACTTC. The whole variable domain, remainder taken from reference TRBV5-1 and TRBJ2-7, is KAGVTQTPRYLIKTRGQQVTLSCSPISGHRSVSWYQQTPGQGLQFLFEYFSETQRNKGNFPGRFSGRQFSNSRSEMNVSTLELGDSALYLCASSLEGQGVPYEQYFGPGTRLTVT.